Listed below are T cell receptor beta chains from one sample, sequenced in a study of T cell changes during pregnancy in multiple sclerosis. Libraries were prepared by immunoSEQ multiplex PCR; TCRdb keeps only in-frame clonotypes and omits some of them. The sample holds 38,000 or so clones, approximately 92% seen once. Here the sequenced sample was CD4+ T cells from peripheral blood mononuclear cells, taken in the third trimester of pregnancy. These receptors were collected from a female donor with multiple sclerosis, enrolled in a pregnancy study. Each CDR3 is given with its conserved first and last residue. The D gene is left open where the match is weak. Some rows mark clone size as missing; the rest say once, few, many or name a class of expanded clone.

>TRBV6-4|NA|NA|TRBJ2-5
CASSDSRGETQYF
TGTGCCAGCAGTGACTCGAGGGGGGAGACCCAGTACTTC
>TRBV2|NA|NA|TRBJ1-4
CASNRLLSTNEKLFF
TGTGCCAGCAATCGGTTACTTTCAACTAATGAAAAACTGTTTTTT
>TRBV5-5|TRBD2|NA|TRBJ2-1
CASSLGLAGNNEQFF
TGTGCCAGCAGCTTAGGACTAGCGGGAAACAATGAGCAGTTCTTC
>TRBV27|NA|NA|TRBJ2-5
CASSLAGAGEETQYF
TGTGCCAGCAGTTTGGCGGGGGCAGGGGAAGAGACCCAGTACTTC
>TRBV9|NA|NA|TRBJ2-6
CASSVAGSGSGANVLTF
TGTGCCAGCAGCGTAGCTGGGTCAGGGTCTGGGGCCAACGTCCTGACTTTC
>TRBV5-4|NA|few|TRBJ1-4
CASSSLVGSEVRSEKLFF
TGTGCCAGCAGCTCGCTCGTGGGGTCGGAGGTACGGAGTGAAAAACTGTTTTTT
>TRBV4-2|TRBD2|NA|TRBJ2-1
CASSQSLAGGYNEQFF
TGTGCCAGCAGCCAGAGTCTAGCGGGAGGCTACAATGAGCAGTTCTTC
>TRBV4-2|TRBD1|NA|TRBJ1-6
CASSQDPTGVNSPLHF
TGTGCCAGCAGCCAAGATCCCACAGGGGTGAATTCACCCCTCCACTTT
>TRBV4-1|TRBD1|NA|TRBJ1-2
CASSHRDRDGGYTF
TGCGCCAGCAGCCACCGGGACAGGGATGGTGGCTACACCTTC
>TRBV4-2|NA|NA|TRBJ1-2
CASSQDWARPWVGYTF
TGTGCCAGCAGCCAAGATTGGGCCAGACCCTGGGTTGGCTACACCTTC
>TRBV30|TRBD1|NA|TRBJ2-7
CAWSVQGAPYEQYF
TGTGCCTGGAGTGTACAGGGGGCGCCCTACGAGCAGTACTTC
>TRBV5-1|NA|NA|TRBJ1-1
CASSLQGSGAEAFF
TGCGCCAGCAGCCTACAGGGTTCCGGCGCTGAAGCTTTCTTT
>TRBV5-1|NA|NA|TRBJ2-3
CASSLTSSTDTQYF
TGCGCCAGCAGCCTGACTAGTTCCACAGATACGCAGTATTTT
>TRBV7-2|NA|NA|TRBJ2-1
CASSLSWHNEQFF
TGTGCCAGCAGCTTATCTTGGCACAATGAGCAGTTCTTC
>TRBV18|TRBD1|NA|TRBJ2-6
CASSLTGQGMSGANVLTF
TGTGCCAGCTCCCTAACAGGACAGGGGATGTCTGGGGCCAACGTCCTGACTTTC
>TRBV18|NA|few|TRBJ1-1
CASSKGPSTEAFF
TGTGCCAGCTCAAAGGGGCCATCCACTGAAGCTTTCTTT
>TRBV28|NA|NA|TRBJ2-3
CASSLSSGAGTDTQYF
TGTGCCAGCAGTTTATCATCAGGGGCCGGCACAGATACGCAGTATTTT
>TRBV5-1|NA|NA|TRBJ1-2
CASSLGHLNYGYTF
TGCGCCAGCAGCTTGGGACACCTTAACTATGGCTACACCTTC
>TRBV9|TRBD1|NA|TRBJ2-6
CASSLTGTGMGSGANVLTF
TGTGCCAGCAGCTTGACCGGGACAGGGATGGGCTCTGGGGCCAACGTCCTGACTTTC
>TRBV6-1|NA|NA|TRBJ2-2
CASRLVPRGTGELFF
TGTGCCAGCAGATTGGTGCCACGAGGCACCGGGGAGCTGTTTTTT
>TRBV2|NA|NA|TRBJ1-4
CASNSLRGEKLFF
TGTGCCAGCAATAGCCTCCGTGGTGAAAAACTGTTTTTT
>TRBV21-1|NA|NA|TRBJ2-1
CASRSRSGQSYNEQFF
TGTGCCAGCAGGTCTAGAAGCGGGCAAAGCTACAATGAGCAGTTCTTC
>TRBV28|TRBD1|NA|TRBJ1-5
CASSDGTGNQPQHF
TGTGCCAGCAGCGATGGGACAGGGAATCAGCCCCAGCATTTT
>TRBV5-4|NA|NA|TRBJ1-1
CASNLEPTNTEAFF
TGTGCCAGCAACTTGGAACCTACGAACACTGAAGCTTTCTTT
>TRBV2|NA|NA|TRBJ1-4
CASSPQNLNEKLFF
TGTGCCAGCAGCCCTCAGAACCTGAATGAAAAACTGTTTTTT
>TRBV19|TRBD2|NA|TRBJ2-3
CASSMSVSGSSTDTQYF
TGTGCCAGTAGTATGTCGGTCAGCGGGAGTAGTACAGATACGCAGTATTTT
>TRBV12-2|NA|NA|TRBJ2-7
CASRLNPWEETYEQYF
TGTGCAAGTCGCTTAAATCCGTGGGAGGAAACCTACGAGCAGTACTTC
>TRBV11-3|TRBD2|NA|TRBJ2-7
CALGRTSGYEQYF
TGTGCCCTCGGAAGGACTAGCGGATACGAGCAGTACTTC
>TRBV20-1|NA|NA|TRBJ2-5
CSARSRETQYF
TGCAGTGCTAGGTCTAGAGAGACCCAGTACTTC
>TRBV15|NA|NA|TRBJ2-2
CATSSGVIANTGELFF
TGTGCCACCAGCAGCGGGGTCATCGCAAACACCGGGGAGCTGTTTTTT
>TRBV5-4|TRBD1|NA|TRBJ1-2
CASSLGGQGKFGYTF
TGTGCCAGCAGCCTGGGGGGACAGGGGAAGTTTGGCTACACCTTC
>TRBV28|NA|NA|TRBJ2-2
CASSLEGLTGELFF
TGTGCCAGCAGTTTAGAGGGCCTCACCGGGGAGCTGTTTTTT
>TRBV7-9|TRBD1|NA|TRBJ2-1
CASSLVPLRDREPHEQFF
TGTGCCAGCAGCTTAGTTCCTTTACGGGACAGGGAACCCCATGAGCAGTTCTTC
>TRBV5-4|TRBD2|once|TRBJ2-1
CASSRTSGRVDEQFF
TGTGCCAGCAGCCGGACTAGCGGGAGAGTGGATGAGCAGTTCTTC
>TRBV14|NA|NA|TRBJ1-2
CASSQYQDGGYTF
TGTGCCAGCAGCCAATACCAGGATGGTGGCTACACCTTC
>TRBV6-4|NA|NA|TRBJ1-1
CASSASGLQRAFF
TGTGCCAGCAGTGCCTCAGGACTTCAACGAGCTTTCTTT
>TRBV20-1|NA|NA|TRBJ2-1
CSAQLPGEQFF
TGCAGTGCTCAATTACCGGGTGAGCAGTTCTTC
>TRBV15|TRBD2|NA|TRBJ2-2
CATSTGTSGRIRAGELFF
TGTGCCACCAGCACCGGGACTAGCGGGAGAATTAGAGCCGGGGAGCTGTTTTTT
>TRBV29-1|NA|NA|TRBJ1-4
CSVGGATNEKLFF
TGCAGCGTTGGCGGGGCAACTAATGAAAAACTGTTTTTT
>TRBV4-1|NA|few|TRBJ1-2
CASSQVSNGYTF
TGCGCCAGCAGCCAAGTTAGTAATGGCTACACCTTC
>TRBV5-1|TRBD2|NA|TRBJ2-1
CASSPGLAGASYNEQFF
TGCGCCAGCAGCCCTGGACTAGCGGGAGCTTCTTACAATGAGCAGTTCTTC
>TRBV7-2|NA|NA|TRBJ2-7
CASSWVGDTLPAYEQYF
TGTGCCAGCAGCTGGGTGGGCGACACCCTGCCCGCCTACGAGCAGTACTTC
>TRBV6-5|TRBD1|NA|TRBJ1-2
CASRPTQGGIGYTF
TGTGCCAGCAGACCCACACAGGGGGGGATTGGCTACACCTTC
>TRBV4-1|TRBD2|NA|TRBJ2-3
CASSQDLAGLTTDTQYF
TGCGCCAGCAGCCAAGATCTAGCGGGGCTAACCACAGATACGCAGTATTTT
>TRBV5-1|NA|NA|TRBJ1-1
CASSYTVGSEAFF
TGCGCCAGCAGCTACACAGTAGGCTCTGAAGCTTTCTTT
>TRBV27|TRBD1|NA|TRBJ1-1
CASTGQGDTEAFF
TGTGCCAGCACGGGACAGGGGGACACTGAAGCTTTCTTT
>TRBV5-6|TRBD1|NA|TRBJ1-1
CASSLSGGLAEAFF
TGTGCCAGCAGCTTGTCAGGGGGCTTGGCTGAAGCTTTCTTT
>TRBV7-8|TRBD2|NA|TRBJ2-2
CASSGRVTGELFF
TGTGCCAGCAGCGGGAGGGTCACCGGGGAGCTGTTTTTT
>TRBV4-2|TRBD2|NA|TRBJ2-7
CASSQDPDRESSGGSYEQYF
TGTGCCAGCAGCCAAGATCCGGACAGGGAGTCTAGCGGGGGCTCCTACGAGCAGTACTTC